The present entry profiles one T cell receptor beta chain with its context. V was cut by 2 bases and J by 0 bases, with 12 bases left in between. Germline-derived CDR1 and CDR2 are SGHRS and YFSETQ. This CDR3 is built from 16 residues. The data were taken from a study of blood T cell repertoires in COVID-19. Clones were sequenced by immunoSEQ multiplex PCR, and TCRdb holds only the in-frame ones, with some missing. Seen here are about 150,000 clones, over 65% observed once, and the top ten hold about 2%. The sample comprised peripheral blood. This chain links TRBV5-1 with TRBJ1-3; D unclear. The TCR comes from a man between 70 and 80 years old with acute or convalescent COVID-19. CDR3 nucleotides: TGCGCCAGCAGCTTCCTAGGCCCCAACTCTGGAAACACCATATATTTT. It codes for CASSFLGPNSGNTIYF. Full variable domain (remainder filled in from reference TRBV5-1 and TRBJ1-3): KAGVTQTPRYLIKTRGQQVTLSCSPISGHRSVSWYQQTPGQGLQFLFEYFSETQRNKGNFPGRFSGRQFSNSRSEMNVSTLELGDSALYLCASSFLGPNSGNTIYFGEGSWLTVV.